This T cell receptor (delta chain) was captured in a study of gamma-delta T cells after stem cell transplantation (dated by TCRdb to about 2016). CDR1 and CDR2, looked up from the germline V gene, are GEAIGNYY and EKD. The cysteine opens and the phenylalanine closes a CDR3 of 19 amino acids. Of all the DNA, just the CDR3 is kept, 57 bases in frame from base 1. V was cut back by 1 base and J by 0 bases, leaving a gap of 23 bases between them. The library relied on RT-PCR. TCRdb lists the instrument as Illumina MiSeq. Identical DNA sequences were merged into single rows after TCRdb reprocessed the public reads with CATT. This sample lists roughly 14,000 delta-chain clones; just under 9.5% were detected once. Around 60% of the sample comes from the top ten. This clone came up many times. The clone's antigen remains unknown. Translating this DNA gives a protein that differs at residue 10 from the TCRdb one, which belongs to a much larger clone; a read error is likely, and the protein shown is this translation.

This receptor was taken from a human donor. It is not recorded whose cells these are; they may come from a transplant donor. In this chain, TRDV2 is recombined with TRDJ1; TRDD3 is a weak D gene call, 5 bases matching. Sequenced sample: gamma-delta T cells. This receptor carries the CDR3 CACDTTTHTEGSYTDKLIF. The bases are TGTGCCTGTGACACTACTACCCACACTGAGGGATCGTACACCGATAAACTCATCTTT.